The next 13 T cell receptor beta chains were all read from a single sample in a study of B cell selection in AIRE deficiency. The method was immunoSEQ multiplex PCR; TCRdb's version includes in-frame clones alone and lacks a portion of them. The data show about 15,000 clones, around 93% seen once. The regulatory T cell sort gate was CD4+CD25hiCD127low/negative. The sequencing sample was made of Tregs sorted from PBMCs. The receptors were gathered from a human donor with AIRE deficiency.

This clone was counted once. V usage is TRBV20-1 and J usage is TRBJ1-4; D is undetermined. There are 11 residues in the CDR3. With 6 bases removed from V and 8 bases from J, the gap between germline ends came to 10 bases. In germline, CDR1 is DFQATT, CDR2 SNEGSKA (reference sequence). CDR3 nucleotides: TGCAGTGCCGAGGCATGGGAAAAACTGTTTTTT. This translates into CSAEAWEKLFF.

The J gene is TRBJ2-7, the V gene TRBV20-1, with no clear D. The CDR3 loop spans 11 amino acids. CDR1 DFQATT and CDR2 SNEGSKA come from the germline V gene (reference sequence). V lost 5 bases and J 5 bases, leaving 10 bases between the germline ends. The CDR3 region is CSAALTHEQYF. In DNA form, the CDR3 reads TGCAGTGCTGCCCTAACCCACGAGCAGTACTTC.

V usage is TRBV9 and J usage is TRBJ2-3; the D is unclear. V gave up 4 bases and J gave up 5 bases, with 8 bases separating them. CDR3 length: 12 residues. The V gene's germline CDR1 is SGDLS and CDR2 YYNGEE. The CDR3 loop reads CASSPSRDTQYF. In DNA form, the CDR3 reads TGTGCCAGCAGCCCATCCCGAGATACGCAGTATTTT.

The rearrangement uses TRBV7-3 and TRBJ1-2; no firm D call. This CDR3 is 13 amino acids long. Germline-derived CDR1 and CDR2 are SGHTA and FQGTGA. Trimming removed 2 bases from V and 8 bases from J, with 12 bases in between. CDR3 in amino acids: CASSLRLGGGYTF. The DNA for the CDR3 is TGTGCCAGCAGCTTACGTCTGGGAGGCGGCTACACCTTC.

This clone was seen only a few times. The CDR3 region is CASSLGQGAPDTQYF. The CDR3 DNA sequence: TGTGCCAGCAGCTTGGGGCAGGGGGCCCCGGATACGCAGTATTTT. The J gene is TRBJ2-3, the V gene TRBV7-9; 8 positions agree with TRBD1. Germline CDR1 and CDR2: SEHNR and FQNEAQ (reference sequence). The CDR3 covers 15 residues. The J segment lost 6 bases and the V segment lost 3 bases, leaving 8 bases of the junction unmatched.

This clone was seen just once. This sequence joins TRBV7-2 and TRBJ2-1, with no clear D. The V end lost 0 bases, the J end lost 4 bases, and 10 bases lay between the germline ends. Germline V gene lookup returns CDR1 SGHTA and CDR2 FQGNSA. This CDR3 has 15 amino acids. Written as DNA, the CDR3 is TGTGCCAGCAGCTTAGCGGCCCCCCTTTACAATGAGCAGTTCTTC. Translating gives CASSLAAPLYNEQFF.

This clone has more than one count but fewer than ten. The chain couples TRBV9 to TRBJ2-3, with D perhaps TRBD2 (6 bases). This CDR3 comprises 16 residues. Trimming left V 2 bases short and J 2 bases short, with 15 bases between. Per the germline V gene, CDR1 is SGDLS and CDR2 is YYNGEE. This chain's CDR3 is CASSVYPGGATDTQYF. CDR3 bases: TGTGCCAGCAGCGTGTATCCTGGAGGGGCCACAGATACGCAGTATTTT.

V and J are TRBV10-3 and TRBJ1-2; a possible D gene is TRBD1 (6 bases). The CDR3 is made up of 17 amino acids. Germline CDR1 reads ENHRY; CDR2 reads SYGVKD. The V end lost 6 bases, the J end lost 1 base, and 21 bases lay between the germline ends. The CDR3 DNA reads as TGTGCCATCAGCGGGGGGACGGGGGCACCTCTTAACTATGGCTACACCTTC. It specifies CAISGGTGAPLNYGYTF.

The chain has TRBV11-1 and TRBJ2-1; 7 bases line up with TRBD2. The CDR3 totals 15 residues. From germline, CDR1 is SGHAT and CDR2 FQDESV (reference sequence). With V trimmed by 2 bases and J by 4 bases, 5 bases remained unmatched. Here the CDR3 reads CASSLYGGGYNEQFF. The CDR3 DNA reads TGTGCCAGCAGCTTATATGGGGGAGGGTACAATGAGCAGTTCTTC.

This clone showed up just once. This chain joins TRBV28 and TRBJ2-3, with 12 bases that match TRBD2. The germline CDR1 and CDR2 sequences are MDHEN and SYDVKM. CDR3 length: 15 residues. J gave up 2 bases and V 6 bases, and 3 bases lay outside the gene matches. In DNA form, the CDR3 reads TGTGCCAGCAGCGGACTAGCGGGGAACACAGATACGCAGTATTTT. It specifies CASSGLAGNTDTQYF.

This clone occurred once. J is TRBJ2-1 and V is TRBV2; 7 bases agree with TRBD2. This CDR3 spans 13 amino acids. The ends lost 6 bases at V and 12 bases at J; junction bases unmatched: 11. Germline CDR1 reads SNHLY; CDR2 reads FYNNEI. The CDR3 DNA reads TGTGCCAGCAGCCGAAGGGACTACCGGGGGCAGTTCTTC. As protein: CASSRRDYRGQFF. Complete variable domain (other parts from reference TRBV2 and TRBJ2-1): EPEVTQTPSHQVTQMGQEVILRCVPISNHLYFYWYRQILGQKVEFLVSFYNNEISEKSEIFDDQFSVERPDGSNFTLKIRSTKLEDSAMYFCASSRRDYRGQFFGPGTRLTVL.

The chain has TRBV6-6 and TRBJ2-7, with D perhaps matching TRBD2 (5 bases). In germline, CDR1 is MNHNY, CDR2 SVGAGI (reference sequence). With 6 bases removed from V and 6 bases from J, the gap between germline ends came to 12 bases. The CDR3 sequence is 12 residues long. CDR3 loop: CASRSEGGEQYF. In DNA form, the CDR3 reads TGTGCCAGCAGGTCAGAAGGAGGCGAGCAGTACTTC.

The chain employs TRBV9 and TRBJ2-5, with TRBD1 identical over 7 bases. Germline lookup yields CDR1 SGDLS and CDR2 YYNGEE. Trimming at V came to 5 bases and at J to 4 bases, leaving 5 bases not matched to a gene. The CDR3 loop spans 13 amino acids. CDR3 nucleotide sequence: TGTGCCAGCAGTTCGACAGGGATAGAGACCCAGTACTTC. Protein sequence: CASSSTGIETQYF.